This T cell receptor (beta chain) emerged from a study of technical replicates of blood from a handful of donors. The repertoire was sequenced with immunoSEQ multiplex PCR; TCRdb's copy has only in-frame clones and lacks some. The sample has roughly 81,000 clones; 97% are singletons. Unmatched junction bases numbered 7, after V lost 0 bases and J lost 4 bases. Germline loops: CDR1 SGHRS, CDR2 YFSETQ. The CDR3 totals 17 residues. The chain has TRBV5-1 and TRBJ2-5, with 12 bases identical to TRBD1. The source material was T cells isolated from PBMCs. The clonotype was recovered from a human donor in good health. CDR3 sequence: CASSLVGDRGLGETQYF. CDR3 sequence (DNA): TGCGCCAGCAGCTTGGTTGGGGACAGGGGGCTAGGAGAGACCCAGTACTTC.